A selection of T cell receptor beta chains follows, all from one sample in a study of identical twins. Each CDR3 protein gets one entry after TCRdb re-called the 5' RACE reads with MiXCR. The sample lists roughly 540,000 distinct CDR3 sequences, 20% to 25% occurring once. Another study also made use of these data, one on T cells expressing NK-cell markers.

The sample comprised CD4+ T cells sorted from blood. These receptor sequences come from a woman aged 18-30 years in good health. Each CDR3 is given with its conserved first and last residue. Clone size is shown for a subset of rows, as once, few, many or a class of expanded clone.

abundance	j_gene	v_gene	CDR3aa
many	TRBJ2-5	TRBV20-1	CSLDSRWETQYF
few	TRBJ1-5	TRBV4-1	CASSREGGGQPQHF
few	TRBJ2-1	TRBV19	CASSIDLGGVKNEQFF
few	TRBJ2-5	TRBV6-1	CASSKAGLWETQYF
.	TRBJ2-5	TRBV7-2	CASSLIGGIQETQYF
.	TRBJ2-7	TRBV5-6	CASSLVEGEQYF
few	TRBJ1-2	TRBV10-3	CAISESAEIYGYTF
few	TRBJ1-6	TRBV9	CASSVQQGHSPLHF
.	TRBJ1-2	TRBV19	CASSLPDRVRGYTF
few	TRBJ2-5	TRBV12-3/TRBV12-4	CASSLGGRAVETQYF
.	TRBJ1-1	TRBV12-3/TRBV12-4	CASRFRMNTEAFF
.	TRBJ1-3	TRBV9	CASSPSGHTNTIYF
few	TRBJ1-1	TRBV3-1	CASSPLPPEAFF
.	TRBJ2-7	TRBV6-5	CASSYFPGHPYEQYF
.	TRBJ1-2	TRBV10-3	CAISERQGSYGYTF
.	TRBJ2-3	TRBV10-3	CAISGRITGLAGTRDTQYF
.	TRBJ2-1	TRBV12-3/TRBV12-4	CASRTGGSSYNEQFF
.	TRBJ2-2	TRBV20-1	CSATPSSHGTGELFF
.	TRBJ1-5	TRBV10-3	CAISPGGPQHF
.	TRBJ2-7	TRBV10-3	CAISRDTQLSGRYF
.	TRBJ1-1	TRBV12-3/TRBV12-4	CASTGTGRDGSAFF
.	TRBJ2-1	TRBV20-1	CSATRTLNSYNEQFF
many	TRBJ2-3	TRBV29-1	CSSYGGGTDTQYF